The next 15 T cell receptor beta chains were all read from a single sample in a study of cytomegalovirus exposure and HLA in healthy donors. Vbeta (60) and Jbeta (13) primers were used in the PCR. Sequencing used immunoSEQ multiplex PCR; TCRdb keeps in-frame clones, though not all of them. The sample has approximately 90,000 clones, approximately 77% seen once. Sequencing was done on a sample of PBMCs. The source is a man aged 25 to 40 in good health and CMV-seronegative.

The chain carries TRBV6-6 and TRBJ2-5; D gene ambiguous. Germline V gene sequence: CDR1 MNHNY, CDR2 SVGAGI (reference sequence). Trimming left V 4 bases short and J 3 bases short, with 3 bases between. The CDR3 runs to 11 residues. In nucleotides, the CDR3 is TGTGCCAGCAGTTCGGAAGAGACCCAGTACTTC. This codes for CASSSEETQYF.

The CDR3 coding sequence is TGTGCCAGCAGCTTAGTTTTAGGGACTGAAACCTACGAGCAGTACTTC. It is translated as CASSLVLGTETYEQYF. The chain carries TRBV7-8 and TRBJ2-7, with D possibly TRBD2 on 6 matching bases. The CDR3 totals 16 residues. Per germline, CDR1 SGHVS and CDR2 FQNEAQ. V lost 1 base, J lost 2 bases, and 15 bases lay in between.

The chain couples TRBV6-5 to TRBJ1-2; 11 nucleotides align to TRBD1. V was pared by 5 bases and J by 4 bases, with 3 bases of the junction left unmatched. The germline V gene has CDR1 MNHEY and CDR2 SVGAGI. This CDR3 has 14 amino acids. The CDR3 region is CASSRTGGSYGYTF. The CDR3 DNA reads TGTGCCAGCAGTAGGACAGGGGGCAGCTATGGCTACACCTTC.

V gene TRBV19 combines with J gene TRBJ2-7; D is uncertain. This CDR3 is 15 amino acids long. Looked up from germline, CDR1 is LNHDA and CDR2 is SQIVND (reference sequence). V lost 0 bases and J 6 bases, leaving 15 bases between the germline ends. CDR3 protein: CASSIDLLAVGEQYF. The DNA for the CDR3 is TGTGCCAGTAGTATAGATCTATTGGCGGTCGGCGAGCAGTACTTC. Full variable domain (rest looked up from reference TRBV19 and TRBJ2-7): DGGITQSPKYLFRKEGQNVTLSCEQNLNHDAMYWYRQDPGQGLRLIYYSQIVNDFQKGDIAEGYSVSREKKESFPLTVTSAQKNPTAFYLCASSIDLLAVGEQYFGPGTRLTVT.

The rearrangement links TRBV5-1 to TRBJ1-1; D is perhaps TRBD1 (5 bases). Germline CDR1 and CDR2: SGHRS and YFSETQ. The CDR3 spans 15 residues. V lost 4 bases and J 0 bases, leaving 13 bases between the germline ends. CDR3 sequence: CASSPGDGMNTEAFF. CDR3 sequence (DNA): TGCGCCAGCAGCCCGGGGGACGGTATGAACACTGAAGCTTTCTTT.

This chain links TRBV27 with TRBJ1-4, with D perhaps TRBD1 (6 bases). The CDR3 runs 16 residues. Germline CDR1 and CDR2: MNHEY and SMNVEV (reference sequence). The V end was cut by 6 bases, the J end by 4 bases, with 18 bases between. In DNA form, the CDR3 reads TGTGCCAGCAGCCAGAGGGCCCCCAGGGGTAATGAAAAACTGTTTTTT. This gives the protein CASSQRAPRGNEKLFF.

The CDR3 region is CASRQGALNYGYTF. CDR3 nucleotides: TGTGCCAGCAGGCAGGGGGCACTTAACTATGGCTACACCTTC. V and J are TRBV2 and TRBJ1-2; 8 positions agree with TRBD1. CDR3 length equals 14 residues. Trimming at V came to 6 bases and at J to 1 base, leaving 4 bases not matched to a gene. Germline V gene data show CDR1 as SNHLY and CDR2 as FYNNEI.

This rearrangement joins TRBV6-1 to TRBJ2-3; 11 nucleotides match TRBD2. Germline lookup yields CDR1 MNHNS and CDR2 SASEGT. The CDR3 has 16 amino acids. With 3 bases clipped from V and 5 bases from J, the junction kept 7 bases outside the gene matches. The CDR3 is CASSEGLAGGIDTQYF. The DNA of the CDR3 is TGTGCCAGCAGTGAGGGCCTAGCGGGAGGTATAGATACGCAGTATTTT.

The chain links TRBV10-1 to TRBJ2-5; TRBD1 matches at 9 bases. This CDR3 region has 15 residues. Germline V gene lookup returns CDR1 WNHNN and CDR2 SYGVQD (reference sequence). V trimming: 4 bases; J trimming: 1 base; junction bases outside the gene matches: 4. For the CDR3, the DNA is TGCGCCAGCAGTGCCGGGACAGGGCCCCAAGAGACCCAGTACTTC. Protein sequence: CASSAGTGPQETQYF.

The table lists this clone with a few counts. The genes are TRBV6-4 and TRBJ1-2; maybe TRBD1 (5 bases). V was clipped by 1 base and J by 0 bases, with 12 bases between them. The CDR3 covers 16 residues. The germline CDR1 and CDR2 sequences are MRHNA and SNTAGT. The CDR3 region is CASSDLQDNTNYGYTF. The CDR3 DNA is TGTGCCAGCAGTGACTTACAGGACAACACTAACTATGGCTACACCTTC.

The CDR3 protein is CASSTTPGLNNEQFF. Here the CDR3 DNA reads TGTGCCAGCAGTACGACGCCGGGACTTAACAATGAGCAGTTCTTC. J is TRBJ2-1 and V is TRBV28, with D perhaps TRBD2 (6 bases). The CDR3 is 15 amino acids. Germline CDR1 and CDR2: MDHEN and SYDVKM. Between the trimmed V and J ends, which lost 5 bases and 5 bases, there was a span of 16 bases.

The J gene is TRBJ1-2, the V gene TRBV6-6; TRBD1 aligns across 10 bases. The J segment lost 3 bases and the V segment lost 8 bases, leaving 9 bases of the junction unmatched. Per the germline V gene, CDR1 is MNHNY and CDR2 is SVGAGI (reference sequence). The CDR3 contains 15 residues. CDR3 amino acids: CASRARQGADYGYTF. CDR3 in DNA: TGTGCCAGCCGAGCCAGACAGGGGGCGGACTATGGCTACACCTTC.

In its sample, this clone was seen once. The J gene is TRBJ1-2, the V gene TRBV9; maybe TRBD1 (6 bases). The V gene's germline CDR1 is SGDLS and CDR2 YYNGEE. The length of the CDR3 is 15 residues. Trimming stripped 3 bases from V and 4 bases from J, with 16 bases between. CDR3: CASSERTDPFYGYTF. The CDR3 coding sequence is TGTGCCAGCAGCGAACGGACAGACCCCTTCTATGGCTACACCTTC.

This sequence joins TRBV7-9 and TRBJ2-2; 14 bases are a match to TRBD2. Germline V gene data show CDR1 as SEHNR and CDR2 as FQNEAQ (reference sequence). The ends lost 6 bases at V and 0 bases at J; junction bases unmatched: 9. CDR3 length: 19 amino acids. Written as DNA, the CDR3 is TGTGCCAGCAGGCTAAATCCGGGACTAGCGGGAGCGAACACCGGGGAGCTGTTTTTT. Its protein product is CASRLNPGLAGANTGELFF.

This chain connects TRBV2 to TRBJ1-5, with 9 bases aligning to TRBD1. V trimming: 7 bases; J trimming: 8 bases; junction bases outside the gene matches: 9. CDR3 size: 14 residues. Per the germline V gene, CDR1 is SNHLY and CDR2 is FYNNEI. The CDR3 nucleotides are TGTGCCAGCAAGGGGGGGACAGGGTTTGAGCCCCAGCATTTT. Its translation: CASKGGTGFEPQHF.